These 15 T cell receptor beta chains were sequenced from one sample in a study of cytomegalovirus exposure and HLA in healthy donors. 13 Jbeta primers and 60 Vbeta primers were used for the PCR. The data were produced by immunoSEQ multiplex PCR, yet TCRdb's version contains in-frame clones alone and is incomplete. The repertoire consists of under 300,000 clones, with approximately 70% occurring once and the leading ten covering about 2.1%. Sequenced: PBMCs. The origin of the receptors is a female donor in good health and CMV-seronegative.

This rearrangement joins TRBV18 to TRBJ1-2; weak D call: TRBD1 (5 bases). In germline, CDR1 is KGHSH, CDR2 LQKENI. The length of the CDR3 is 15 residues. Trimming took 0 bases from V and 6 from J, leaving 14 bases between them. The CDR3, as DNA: TGTGCCAGCTCACCACCGGTTTCAGGGATCGATGGCTACACCTTC. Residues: CASSPPVSGIDGYTF.

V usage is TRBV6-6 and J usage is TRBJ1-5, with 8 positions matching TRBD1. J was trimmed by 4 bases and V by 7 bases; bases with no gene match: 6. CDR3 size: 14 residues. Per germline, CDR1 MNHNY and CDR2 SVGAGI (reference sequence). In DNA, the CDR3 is TGTGCCAGCACCCGGGACAGGTGGAATCAGCCCCAGCATTTT. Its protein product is CASTRDRWNQPQHF.

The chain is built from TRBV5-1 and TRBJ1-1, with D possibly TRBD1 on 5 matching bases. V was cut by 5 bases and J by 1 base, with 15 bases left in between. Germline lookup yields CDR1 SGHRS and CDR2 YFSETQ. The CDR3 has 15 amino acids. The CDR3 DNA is TGCGCCAGCAGATCTTCGACAGACCCGAACACTGAAGCTTTCTTT. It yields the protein CASRSSTDPNTEAFF. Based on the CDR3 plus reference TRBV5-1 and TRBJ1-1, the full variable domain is KAGVTQTPRYLIKTRGQQVTLSCSPISGHRSVSWYQQTPGQGLQFLFEYFSETQRNKGNFPGRFSGRQFSNSRSEMNVSTLELGDSALYLCASRSSTDPNTEAFFGQGTRLTVV.

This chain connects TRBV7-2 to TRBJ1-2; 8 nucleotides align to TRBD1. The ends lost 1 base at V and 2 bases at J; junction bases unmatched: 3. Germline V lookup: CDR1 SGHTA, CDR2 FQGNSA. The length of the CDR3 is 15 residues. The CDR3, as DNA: TGTGCCAGCAGCTTAGGGGACAGGCCCAACTATGGCTACACCTTC. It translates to CASSLGDRPNYGYTF.

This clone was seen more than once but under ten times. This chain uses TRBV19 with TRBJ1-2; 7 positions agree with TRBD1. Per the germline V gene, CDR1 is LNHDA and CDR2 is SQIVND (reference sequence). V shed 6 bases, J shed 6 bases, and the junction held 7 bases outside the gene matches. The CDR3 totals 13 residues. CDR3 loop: CASSLTGTDGYTF. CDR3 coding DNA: TGTGCCAGTAGCTTGACAGGGACGGATGGCTACACCTTC. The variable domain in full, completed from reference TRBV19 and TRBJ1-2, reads DGGITQSPKYLFRKEGQNVTLSCEQNLNHDAMYWYRQDPGQGLRLIYYSQIVNDFQKGDIAEGYSVSREKKESFPLTVTSAQKNPTAFYLCASSLTGTDGYTFGSGTRLTVV.

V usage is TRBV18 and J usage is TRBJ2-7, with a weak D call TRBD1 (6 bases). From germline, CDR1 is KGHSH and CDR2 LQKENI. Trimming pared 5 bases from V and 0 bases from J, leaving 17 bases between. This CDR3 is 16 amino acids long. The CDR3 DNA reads TGTGCCAGCTCATCTAACGTAGGACAGAGCTCCTACGAGCAGTACTTC. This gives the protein CASSSNVGQSSYEQYF.

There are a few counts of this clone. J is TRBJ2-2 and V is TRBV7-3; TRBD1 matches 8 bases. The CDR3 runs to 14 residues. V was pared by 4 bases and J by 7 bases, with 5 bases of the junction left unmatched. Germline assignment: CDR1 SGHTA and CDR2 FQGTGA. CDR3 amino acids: CASSSQGVVGELFF. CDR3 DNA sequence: TGTGCCAGCAGCTCACAGGGGGTCGTCGGGGAGCTGTTTTTT.

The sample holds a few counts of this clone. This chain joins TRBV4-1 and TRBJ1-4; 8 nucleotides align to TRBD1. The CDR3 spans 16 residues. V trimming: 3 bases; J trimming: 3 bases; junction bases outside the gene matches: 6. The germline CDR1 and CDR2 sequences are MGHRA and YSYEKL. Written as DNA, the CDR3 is TGCGCCAGCAGCCAGACGACAGGGGTGGCTAATGAAAAACTGTTTTTT. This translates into CASSQTTGVANEKLFF.

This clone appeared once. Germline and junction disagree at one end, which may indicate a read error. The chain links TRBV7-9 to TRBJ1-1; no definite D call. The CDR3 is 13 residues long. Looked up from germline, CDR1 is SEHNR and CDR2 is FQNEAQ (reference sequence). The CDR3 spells CSSSLAVNTEAFF. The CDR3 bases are TGTTCCAGCAGCTTGGCGGTTAACACTGAAGCTTTCTTT.

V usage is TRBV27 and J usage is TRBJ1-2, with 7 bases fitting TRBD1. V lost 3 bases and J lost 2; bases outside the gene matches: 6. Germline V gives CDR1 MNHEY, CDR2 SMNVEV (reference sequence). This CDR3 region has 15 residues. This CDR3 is CASSFTNRGNYGYTF. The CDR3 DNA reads TGTGCCAGCAGTTTCACAAACAGGGGAAACTATGGCTACACCTTC.

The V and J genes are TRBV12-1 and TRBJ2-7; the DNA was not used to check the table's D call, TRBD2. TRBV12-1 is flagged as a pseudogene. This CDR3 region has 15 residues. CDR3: CASRFLAGQAFEQYF. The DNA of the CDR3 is TGTGCCAGCAGATTTCTAGCGGGGCAAGCCTTCGAGCAGTACTTC.

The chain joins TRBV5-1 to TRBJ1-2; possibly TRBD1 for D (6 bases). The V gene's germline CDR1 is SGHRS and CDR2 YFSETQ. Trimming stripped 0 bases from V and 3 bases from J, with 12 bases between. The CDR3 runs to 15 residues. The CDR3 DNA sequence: TGCGCCAGCAGCTTGGACGTCAGGGGCGACTATGGCTACACCTTC. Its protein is CASSLDVRGDYGYTF.

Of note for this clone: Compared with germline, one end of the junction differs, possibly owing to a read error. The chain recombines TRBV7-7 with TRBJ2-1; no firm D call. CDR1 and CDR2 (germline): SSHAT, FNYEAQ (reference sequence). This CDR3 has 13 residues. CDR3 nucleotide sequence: TGTGCTAGCAGCTTAGCCCGTCGGGATGAGCAGTTCTTC. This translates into CASSLARRDEQFF.

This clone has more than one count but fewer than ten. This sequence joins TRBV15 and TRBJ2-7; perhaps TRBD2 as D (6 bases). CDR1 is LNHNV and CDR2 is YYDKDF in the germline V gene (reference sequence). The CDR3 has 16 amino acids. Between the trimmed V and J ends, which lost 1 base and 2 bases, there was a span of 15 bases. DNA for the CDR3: TGTGCCACCAGCAGAGTAGGAGCAGGAGGGGCCTACGAGCAGTACTTC. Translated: CATSRVGAGGAYEQYF.

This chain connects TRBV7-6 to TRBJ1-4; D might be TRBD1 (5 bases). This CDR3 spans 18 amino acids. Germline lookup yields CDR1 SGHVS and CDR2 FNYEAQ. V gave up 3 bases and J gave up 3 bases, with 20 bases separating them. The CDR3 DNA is TGTGCCAGCAGCTTTAGGGGATCCAGCGACCTGTCTAATGAAAAACTGTTTTTT. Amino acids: CASSFRGSSDLSNEKLFF.